This T cell receptor beta chain was sequenced in a study of blood T cell repertoires in COVID-19. Profiling relied on immunoSEQ multiplex PCR, and the TCRdb table lists in-frame clones only, not all of them. The table lists tens of thousands of clones, roughly 90% of them singletons. Sequencing was carried out using peripheral blood. This receptor was taken from a man aged 45-65 years with active COVID-19.

CDR3 DNA sequence: TGTGCCTGGAGTGGGGGTAGCGGGAGCCTAAAGGATGAGCAGTTCTTC. Its protein product is CAWSGGSGSLKDEQFF. The chain is built from TRBV30 and TRBJ2-1; 9 nucleotides align to TRBD2. Germline CDR1 is GTSNPN and CDR2 is SVGIG (reference sequence). V gave up 1 base and J gave up 8 bases; unmatched junction bases: 12. The length of the CDR3 is 16 residues.